Each of the 21 T cell receptor beta chains below was sequenced from the same sample in a study of blood T cell repertoires in COVID-19. Repertoires were generated with immunoSEQ multiplex PCR, while TCRdb's copy carries only in-frame clones and drops some. This table has tens of thousands of clones, 80% to 90% appearing once. Specimen: peripheral blood. The receptors originated from a man in his 60s with acute or convalescent COVID-19.

This clone has only a few counts. This CDR3 is CASSQVAGATEAFF. The DNA of the CDR3 is TGCGCCAGCAGCCAAGTTGCAGGGGCGACTGAAGCTTTCTTT. This chain connects TRBV4-1 to TRBJ1-1; possible D gene TRBD1, 6 bases. V gave up 1 base and J gave up 5 bases, with 11 bases separating them. The CDR3 has 14 amino acids. From germline, CDR1 is MGHRA and CDR2 YSYEKL.

This chain joins TRBV27 and TRBJ2-7; no clear D gene. Germline CDR1 MNHEY, CDR2 SMNVEV (reference sequence). The CDR3 has 13 amino acids. V was clipped by 4 bases and J by 5 bases, with 12 bases between them. CDR3 sequence (DNA): TGTGCCAGCAGTTGGGTAGAGAGGAACGAGCAGTACTTC. Translating it yields CASSWVERNEQYF.

V gene TRBV30 combines with J gene TRBJ2-7; D possibly corresponds to TRBD2 (6 bases). V dropped 3 bases and J dropped 2 bases, with 14 bases sitting between them. Germline V lookup: CDR1 GTSNPN, CDR2 SVGIG (reference sequence). The CDR3 totals 14 residues. CDR3 region: CAWRFKRVPYEQYF. The CDR3, as DNA: TGTGCCTGGAGGTTCAAGCGGGTTCCCTACGAGCAGTACTTC.

The chain employs TRBV27 and TRBJ1-2; D ambiguous. Trimming cost V 8 bases and J 4 bases, with 11 bases left between them. The CDR3 covers 12 residues. Looked up from germline, CDR1 is MNHEY and CDR2 is SMNVEV (reference sequence). The CDR3 DNA sequence: TGTGCCAGCGTCTCCCAGTCCTATGGCTACACCTTC. Protein product: CASVSQSYGYTF.

V gene TRBV18 combines with J gene TRBJ1-1; D remains ambiguous. Germline V gene data show CDR1 as KGHSH and CDR2 as LQKENI. Trimming left V 4 bases short and J 7 bases short, with 10 bases between. The CDR3 totals 12 residues. The CDR3 DNA follows: TGTGCCAGCTCACAAATAACAGATGAAGCTTTCTTT. It is translated as CASSQITDEAFF.

The chain combines TRBV12-3 or TRBV12-4 with TRBJ1-4, with D uncertain. The CDR3 runs 12 residues. V was shortened by 3 bases and J by 8 bases, with 7 bases between the two germline ends. The CDR3 reads CASSLVLEKLFF. As DNA, the CDR3 is TGTGCCAGCAGTTTGGTCCTAGAAAAACTGTTTTTT.

A single count supports this clone. This rearrangement joins TRBV12-5 to TRBJ1-1; tentatively, D is TRBD1 (6 bases). The CDR3 is made up of 13 amino acids. Trimming pared 4 bases from V and 4 bases from J, leaving 10 bases between. From germline, CDR1 is LGHNT and CDR2 FRNRAP. The CDR3 reads CASGSSRGTEAFF. The CDR3 DNA reads as TGTGCTAGTGGTTCCAGCAGGGGCACTGAAGCTTTCTTT.

The chain recombines TRBV2 with TRBJ2-2; the match to TRBD2 covers 9 bases. Germline V CDR1 and CDR2: SNHLY, FYNNEI. The CDR3 runs to 14 residues. The junction had 4 bases not matched to a gene; V was cut back by 6 bases and J by 5 bases. CDR3 nucleotide sequence: TGTGCCAGCAGGGTAGCGGGGGCAACCGGGGAGCTGTTTTTT. Translating gives CASRVAGATGELFF.

This chain links TRBV18 with TRBJ1-2; tentatively, D is TRBD1 (6 bases). Germline V gives CDR1 KGHSH, CDR2 LQKENI. The germline V and J ends were trimmed by 4 bases and 2 bases, with 14 bases remaining between them. This CDR3 is 15 amino acids long. The CDR3, as DNA: TGTGCCAGCTCACTTTTAGGGGGATCAAACTATGGCTACACCTTC. The encoded protein is CASSLLGGSNYGYTF.

The rearrangement links TRBV2 to TRBJ2-7; 10 nucleotides agree with TRBD2. Germline loops: CDR1 SNHLY, CDR2 FYNNEI. The CDR3 runs 15 residues. V shed 0 bases, J shed 3 bases, and the junction held 2 bases outside the gene matches. CDR3 in DNA: TGTGCCAGCAGTGAAGCCCTAGCGGGGGTCTACGAGCAGTACTTC. Translation: CASSEALAGVYEQYF.

The V gene is TRBV2, the J gene TRBJ1-6; a possible D gene is TRBD1 (5 bases). The V end was cut by 8 bases, the J end by 6 bases, with 11 bases between. The germline V gene encodes CDR1 SNHLY and CDR2 FYNNEI. This CDR3 contains 13 residues. The CDR3 DNA sequence: TGTGCCAGCTTTGCGCAGGGTAATTCACCCCTCCACTTT. Translating gives CASFAQGNSPLHF. Variable domain in full (rest from reference TRBV2 and TRBJ1-6): EPEVTQTPSHQVTQMGQEVILRCVPISNHLYFYWYRQILGQKVEFLVSFYNNEISEKSEIFDDQFSVERPDGSNFTLKIRSTKLEDSAMYFCASFAQGNSPLHFGNGTRLTVT.

This clone was seen once. The rearrangement joins TRBV14 to TRBJ1-2, with unresolved D. The CDR3 is 16 amino acids. V was pared by 1 base and J by 8 bases, with 20 bases between. Germline-derived CDR1 and CDR2 are SGHDN and FVKESK. The DNA for the CDR3 is TGTGCCAGCAGCCAAGGGGGAGGTGGACTTGTAATCGGCTACACCTTC. It encodes CASSQGGGGLVIGYTF.

The rearrangement joins TRBV5-6 to TRBJ2-7, with D perhaps TRBD2 (5 bases). V was clipped by 7 bases and J by 6 bases, with 17 bases between them. The length of the CDR3 is 13 residues. The germline V gene has CDR1 SGHDT and CDR2 YYEEEE. The CDR3 region is CASLRTGNSEQYF. The CDR3 nucleotides read TGTGCCAGCCTTCGGACCGGGAATAGCGAGCAGTACTTC.

The CDR3 loop reads CATSDPDSQETQYF. CDR3 nucleotide sequence: TGTGCCACCAGTGATCCCGACAGCCAAGAGACCCAGTACTTC. This chain connects TRBV24-1 to TRBJ2-5; maybe TRBD1 (5 bases). Per the germline V gene, CDR1 is KGHDR and CDR2 is SFDVKD. The CDR3 runs 14 residues. Trimming stripped 3 bases from V and 1 base from J, with 8 bases between.

This chain uses TRBV18 with TRBJ1-1; possibly TRBD1 for D (6 bases). This CDR3 contains 13 residues. CDR1 and CDR2 from the germline V gene are KGHSH and LQKENI. With 9 bases removed from V and 7 bases from J, the gap between germline ends came to 18 bases. The CDR3 region is CASSRDITFEAFF. CDR3 sequence (DNA): TGTGCCAGTTCCCGGGACATAACCTTTGAAGCTTTCTTT.

This chain joins TRBV5-1 and TRBJ2-2; D is perhaps TRBD1 (6 bases). Germline V gene lookup returns CDR1 SGHRS and CDR2 YFSETQ. V was pared by 4 bases and J by 1 base, with 8 bases between. This CDR3 contains 14 residues. The CDR3 protein is CASSLDRNTGELFF. For the CDR3, the DNA is TGCGCCAGCAGCCTGGACAGGAACACCGGGGAGCTGTTTTTT.

The chain recombines TRBV7-2 with TRBJ2-3; TRBD2 agrees at 8 bases. CDR1 is SGHTA and CDR2 is FQGNSA in the germline V gene. V dropped 5 bases and J dropped 3; count of bases not matched to a gene: 10. The CDR3 covers 16 residues. This CDR3 is CASSPGGGRRTDTQYF. CDR3 bases: TGTGCCAGCAGCCCCGGCGGGGGGCGGAGGACAGATACGCAGTATTTT.

The genes are TRBV5-1 and TRBJ2-1; 9 bases match TRBD1. The CDR3 totals 15 residues. V shed 4 bases and J 7 bases; nucleotides not matched to a gene: 9. The germline gives CDR1 SGHRS, CDR2 YFSETQ. CDR3 sequence (DNA): TGCGCCAGCAGCGAACCGACAGGGGGAAGGAATGAGCAGTTCTTC. This gives the protein CASSEPTGGRNEQFF.

This chain links TRBV7-9 with TRBJ2-7; D might be TRBD2 (5 bases). The germline CDR1 and CDR2 sequences are SEHNR and FQNEAQ (reference sequence). Trimming stripped 4 bases from V and 4 bases from J, with 8 bases between. The CDR3 contains 12 residues. CDR3 sequence reads: CASSSGLYEQYF. CDR3 in DNA: TGTGCCAGCAGCTCCGGACTTTACGAGCAGTACTTC.

The chain employs TRBV6-5 and TRBJ1-1; 7 bases are a match to TRBD1. Germline V lookup: CDR1 MNHEY, CDR2 SVGAGI. The CDR3 is 14 residues long. With 10 bases clipped from V and 0 bases from J, the junction kept 8 bases outside the gene matches. CDR3 bases: TGTGCCACCGCCCCGGGACAGCTGAACACTGAAGCTTTCTTT. It yields the protein CATAPGQLNTEAFF.

This clone has only one observation. The gene calls are TRBV12-3 or TRBV12-4 and TRBJ1-1; D remains unclear. The V end was cut by 3 bases, the J end by 8 bases, with 7 bases between. The CDR3 length is 11 residues. The CDR3: CASSFSPEAFF. The CDR3 nucleotides are TGTGCCAGCAGTTTTAGTCCCGAAGCTTTCTTT.